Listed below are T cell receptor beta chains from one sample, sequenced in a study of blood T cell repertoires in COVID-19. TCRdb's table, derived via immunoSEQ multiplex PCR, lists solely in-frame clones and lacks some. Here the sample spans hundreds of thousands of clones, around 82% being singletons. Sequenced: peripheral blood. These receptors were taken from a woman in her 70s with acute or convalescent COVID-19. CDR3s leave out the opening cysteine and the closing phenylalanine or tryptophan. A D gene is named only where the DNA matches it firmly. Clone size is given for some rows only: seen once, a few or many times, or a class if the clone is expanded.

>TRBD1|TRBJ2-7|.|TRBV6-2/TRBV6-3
ASSKRTGGNYEQY
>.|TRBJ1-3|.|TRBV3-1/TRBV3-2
ASSPTTRSSGNTIY
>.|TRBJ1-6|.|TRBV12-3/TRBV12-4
ASSWAHSPLH
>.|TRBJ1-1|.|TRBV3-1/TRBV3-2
ASSPPGMNTEAF
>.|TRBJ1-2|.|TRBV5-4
ASSSGQPYGYT
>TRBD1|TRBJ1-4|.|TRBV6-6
ASSYRGRDEKLF
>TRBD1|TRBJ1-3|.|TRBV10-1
ATRGTEGNTIY
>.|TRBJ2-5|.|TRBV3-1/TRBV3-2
ASSQYRETQY
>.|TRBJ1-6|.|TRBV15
ATSRDRNSPLH
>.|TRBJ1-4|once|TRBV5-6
ASSVHREYNEKLF
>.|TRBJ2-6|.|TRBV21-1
ASSKAPTGNGANVLT
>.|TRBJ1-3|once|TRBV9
ASSAGVGNTIY
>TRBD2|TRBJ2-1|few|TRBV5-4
ASSTLSRLADNEQF
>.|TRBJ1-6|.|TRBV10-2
ASSADLLNRD
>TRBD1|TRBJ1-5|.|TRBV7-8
ASSPRTGYDQPQH
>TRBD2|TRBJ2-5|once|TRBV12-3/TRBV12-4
ASSPSGETQY
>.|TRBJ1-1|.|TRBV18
ASSQQDLNTEAF
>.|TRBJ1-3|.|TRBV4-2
ASSQGGQRDTIY
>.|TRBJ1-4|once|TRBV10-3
AISSVSPPTNEKLF
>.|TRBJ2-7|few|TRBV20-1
SATRGYEQY
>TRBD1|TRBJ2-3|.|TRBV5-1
ASSVTGADTQY
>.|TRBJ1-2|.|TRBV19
ASRHNGGGNYGYT
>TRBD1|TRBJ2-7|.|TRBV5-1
ASSQQGVVYEQY
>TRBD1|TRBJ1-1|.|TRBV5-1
ASTGQGNTEAF
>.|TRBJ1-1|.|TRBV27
ASRPGHNMNTEAF
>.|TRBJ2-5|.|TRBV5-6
ASSFQSGGAPRETQY
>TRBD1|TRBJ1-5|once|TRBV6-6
ASSYLDRGQVQPQH
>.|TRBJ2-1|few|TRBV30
AWSVGAPAWEQF